The clone carrying this T cell receptor beta chain was recorded a few times. What it binds is not known. The germline gives CDR1 SEHNR, CDR2 FQNEAQ (reference sequence). V was cut by 5 bases and J by 10 bases, with 21 bases left in between. This CDR3 has 15 amino acids. The data stem from a study of cytomegalovirus exposure and HLA in healthy donors. Regarding the study as a whole: TCR beta V segments were, for the most part, productive about 87% or about 30% of the time in an earlier analysis.

Primers included in the PCR were 60 Vbeta and 13 Jbeta primers. Clones were read by immunoSEQ multiplex PCR, and TCRdb kept only the in-frame ones, dropping some. The sample yields over 200,000 clones, under 90% seen once. The TCR originated in a human donor in good health. Sample: PBMCs. The chain has TRBV7-9 and TRBJ2-1; TRBD2 might be the D (6 bases). The CDR3 sequence: CASSPDHGPGVEQFF. The DNA of the CDR3 is TGTGCCAGCAGCCCAGACCACGGCCCGGGGGTCGAGCAGTTCTTC.